Sequencing of this TCR beta chain was carried out in a study of breast tumors, draining lymph nodes, adjacent tissues. In TCRdb, the multiplex PCR reads were re-called with MiXCR into one record per CDR3 protein. Among 150,000 to 200,000 distinct CDR3 sequences listed, 33% were seen once. The CDR3 is 13 residues long. Germline assignment: CDR1 SGHDT and CDR2 YYEEEE. V was pared by 7 bases and J by 7 bases, with 5 bases of the junction left unmatched. Breast cancer patients provided tissue from their axillary draining lymph nodes. Details on this clonotype: Antigen: not known.

The study's findings and limits: Tumor and nontumor repertoires were significantly more similar in luminal-like than in basal-like breast cancer.

The receptor's source is a female donor with breast cancer. Some clones in this sample may be carry-over from other donors' samples. The gene calls are TRBV5-6 and TRBJ1-6; 7 nucleotides align to TRBD1. Input material: axillary lymph node tissue. CDR3 residues: CASRDSRNSPLHF. CDR3 bases: TGTGCCAGCCGGGACAGTCGCAATTCACCCCTCCACTTT.